The T cell receptor (beta chain) described here comes from a study of cytomegalovirus exposure and HLA in healthy donors. Study results and limitations: It was only CMV serostatus that was available as immune exposure information.

On this clone itself: Its target is unknown.

The CDR3 is 16 residues long. The V gene lost 5 bases and the J gene lost 3 bases, with 17 bases spanning the gap. Germline V gene data show CDR1 as SGHNT and CDR2 as YYREEE (reference sequence). With 60 Vbeta and 13 Jbeta primers, the PCR was carried out. Data came from immunoSEQ multiplex PCR; TCRdb stores just in-frame clones and leaves some out. Found here are roughly 200,000 clones, 65% to 80% of them singletons; the top ten hold under 4.5%. Sequencing was carried out using PBMCs. This clonotype was sampled from a woman in her 30s in good health and CMV-seropositive. The chain uses TRBV5-4 and TRBJ2-2; TRBD1 is a possible D gene (6 bases). As DNA, the CDR3 is TGTGCCAGCAGGAGGGGGACCTCCCTAGACACCGGGGAGCTGTTTTTT. Translated, it gives CASRRGTSLDTGELFF.